The 20 T cell receptor beta chains reported below all come from one sample, sequenced in a study of beta chain features in type 1 diabetes. Investigators reverse transcribed all isolated RNA, so they sequenced expressed TCRB transcripts. Clones were read by immunoSEQ multiplex PCR, and TCRdb kept only the in-frame ones, dropping some. The sample includes 400,000 to 600,000 clones, about 29% of them seen just once. The specimen sequenced was naive CD4+ T cells from blood. These receptors all stem from a man between 18 and 35 years old in good health.

The chain links TRBV2 to TRBJ2-1; the match to TRBD1 covers 8 bases. This CDR3 has 16 residues. Unmatched junction bases numbered 11, after V lost 6 bases and J lost 4 bases. Germline V lookup: CDR1 SNHLY, CDR2 FYNNEI. In DNA, the CDR3 is TGTGCCAGCAGACGGAACGACAGGGGCGAGTACAATGAGCAGTTCTTC. This sequence encodes CASRRNDRGEYNEQFF.

This clone was detected only a few times. V is TRBV28 and J is TRBJ2-5; D possibly corresponds to TRBD2 (6 bases). CDR3 length: 12 residues. V lost 11 bases and J lost 5, with 15 bases in between. Germline CDR1 is MDHEN and CDR2 is SYDVKM. The CDR3 sequence: CACGDPQETQYF. As DNA, the CDR3 is TGTGCCTGCGGGGATCCTCAGGAGACCCAGTACTTC.

This clone has a handful of counts. In DNA form, the CDR3 reads TGTGCCAGCAGCCTAACCGGGACAGTGAACGACTACGAGCAGTACTTC. Translation gives CASSLTGTVNDYEQYF. This rearrangement joins TRBV7-9 to TRBJ2-7; 7 nucleotides line up with TRBD1. The CDR3 length is 16 residues. The V segment lost 5 bases and the J segment 3 bases; nucleotides outside the gene matches: 13. Germline lookup yields CDR1 SEHNR and CDR2 FQNEAQ (reference sequence).

The chain is built from TRBV28 and TRBJ2-1; 11 bases agree with TRBD1. The J segment lost 2 bases and the V segment lost 4 bases, leaving 4 bases of the junction unmatched. CDR3 length: 16 residues. CDR1 MDHEN and CDR2 SYDVKM come from the germline V gene. CDR3 amino acids: CASSSGDRGTYNEQFF. Here the CDR3 DNA reads TGTGCCAGCAGTTCCGGGGACAGGGGGACCTACAATGAGCAGTTCTTC.

This clone turned up a few times. The V call is TRBV25-1, the J call TRBJ2-7; perhaps TRBD2 as D (6 bases). The CDR3 is 16 amino acids. Trimming took 4 bases from V and 2 from J, leaving 18 bases between them. Germline CDR1 reads MGHDK; CDR2 reads SYGVNS. CDR3 protein: CASSVSGGRGTYEQYF. Here the CDR3 DNA reads TGTGCCAGCAGTGTAAGCGGCGGGCGGGGCACCTACGAGCAGTACTTC.

This clone turned up a few times. J is TRBJ2-1 and V is TRBV5-1; D is unresolved. This CDR3 region has 13 residues. The V and J ends lost 4 bases and 10 bases respectively, with 15 bases between them. CDR1 is SGHRS, CDR2 YFSETQ, per germline. In DNA, the CDR3 is TGCGCCAGCAGCCCTTGGGGTTATAGGGAGCAGTTCTTC. It encodes CASSPWGYREQFF.

J is TRBJ1-2 and V is TRBV9, with 7 bases matching TRBD1. The germline gives CDR1 SGDLS, CDR2 YYNGEE. Trimming removed 4 bases from V and 5 bases from J; junction bases left unmatched: 14. The CDR3 runs 16 residues. CDR3 in amino acids: CASSKRFSGTEYGYTF. As DNA, the CDR3 is TGTGCCAGCAGCAAACGATTCTCCGGGACAGAATATGGCTACACCTTC.

The CDR3 protein is CASSQVHRRDYGYTF. The CDR3 region has the DNA TGCGCCAGCAGCCAAGTCCACAGGCGGGACTATGGCTACACCTTC. V and J are TRBV4-1 and TRBJ1-2; perhaps TRBD1 as D (5 bases). CDR1 MGHRA and CDR2 YSYEKL come from the germline V gene. This CDR3 is built from 15 residues. V was trimmed by 1 base and J by 3 bases, leaving 12 bases between them.

The chain recombines TRBV7-6 with TRBJ2-5; no clear D. The ends were cut back, 3 bases at V and 5 bases at J, with 7 bases in the middle. The CDR3 spans 12 residues. Germline assignment: CDR1 SGHVS and CDR2 FNYEAQ. The CDR3 DNA follows: TGTGCCAGCAGCTTCCGGCGGGAGACCCAGTACTTC. It codes for CASSFRRETQYF.

Only a few counts were recorded for this clone. The V and J genes are TRBV14 and TRBJ2-1, with 9 bases lining up with TRBD1. From germline, CDR1 is SGHDN and CDR2 FVKESK. CDR3 size: 16 residues. Unmatched junction bases numbered 7, after V lost 4 bases and J lost 3 bases. The CDR3 region has the DNA TGTGCCAGCAGCCCCACAGGGGGCGTAGGCTACAATGAGCAGTTCTTC. Translating gives CASSPTGGVGYNEQFF.

The sample holds a few counts of this clone. The same CDR3 is also encoded by other DNA sequences in this sample. This chain links TRBV29-1 with TRBJ2-3; 7 positions agree with TRBD2. Germline CDR1 is SQVTM and CDR2 is ANQGSEA. The CDR3 consists of 12 residues. J was trimmed by 4 bases and V by 4 bases; bases with no gene match: 2. CDR3 in amino acids: CSVVSGADTQYF. For the CDR3, the DNA is TGCAGCGTTGTAAGCGGGGCAGATACGCAGTATTTT.

This clone showed up just a few times. V usage is TRBV4-1 and J usage is TRBJ2-5, with 12 bases lining up with TRBD2. The V and J ends lost 3 bases and 2 bases, in that order; junction bases with no gene match: 1. There are 15 residues in the CDR3. Per the germline V gene, CDR1 is MGHRA and CDR2 is YSYEKL. As DNA, the CDR3 is TGCGCCAGCAGCCACGGGACTAGCGGGCAAGAGACCCAGTACTTC. Its protein product is CASSHGTSGQETQYF.

V and J are TRBV25-1 and TRBJ2-7; TRBD2 is a possible D gene (7 bases). Germline V lookup: CDR1 MGHDK, CDR2 SYGVNS. The ends were cut back, 4 bases at V and 2 bases at J, with 15 bases in the middle. The CDR3 has 15 residues. As DNA, the CDR3 is TGTGCCAGCAGTGCCCGGGGGGCGCTGGCCTACGAGCAGTACTTC. This codes for CASSARGALAYEQYF.

This clone showed up just a few times. The chain recombines TRBV7-2 with TRBJ1-1; D unresolved. V was cut by 3 bases and J by 0 bases, with 11 bases left in between. The germline V gene has CDR1 SGHTA and CDR2 FQGNSA. The CDR3 is 15 amino acids. DNA for the CDR3: TGTGCCAGCAGCTTTTCGGCAGGCATGAACACTGAAGCTTTCTTT. It encodes CASSFSAGMNTEAFF.

There are a few counts of this clone. The chain carries TRBV5-1 and TRBJ2-2, with D possibly matching TRBD2 (5 bases). V lost 7 bases and J 3 bases, leaving 13 bases between the germline ends. CDR1 is SGHRS and CDR2 is YFSETQ in the germline V gene. The CDR3 sequence is 14 residues long. CDR3 DNA: TGCGCCAGCGGCCGAGGGTTTGACACCGGGGAGCTGTTTTTT. Translated: CASGRGFDTGELFF.

The chain links TRBV21-1 to TRBJ1-5; the listed D gene, TRBD1, was not tested against the DNA. TRBV21-1 is flagged as a pseudogene. The CDR3 sequence is 15 residues long. The CDR3 DNA is TGTGCCAGCAGCGCCCGAGGACAGGGGGCTAAGCCCCAGCATTTT. It codes for CASSARGQGAKPQHF.

The chain uses TRBV5-4 and TRBJ2-6; possible D gene TRBD1, 5 bases. Germline V gene data show CDR1 as SGHNT and CDR2 as YYREEE (reference sequence). This CDR3 is 16 amino acids long. V was shortened by 1 base and J by 2 bases, with 10 bases between the two germline ends. The CDR3, as DNA: TGTGCCAGCAGCTTGTTCTCAGGGACTGGGGCCAACGTCCTGACTTTC. Its protein product is CASSLFSGTGANVLTF.

This clone was counted between two and nine times. V gene TRBV28 combines with J gene TRBJ1-2; D gene unclear. V was pared by 6 bases and J by 4 bases, with 15 bases between. CDR1 MDHEN and CDR2 SYDVKM come from the germline V gene. The length of the CDR3 is 14 residues. The CDR3 loop reads CASRPLGRAYGYTF. CDR3 in DNA: TGTGCCAGCAGGCCCCTGGGAAGGGCCTATGGCTACACCTTC.

On this clone itself: Other DNA sequences within the sample encode an identical CDR3. This rearrangement joins TRBV29-1 to TRBJ2-7, with 7 bases that match TRBD1. V gave up 4 bases and J gave up 3 bases; unmatched junction bases: 3. In germline, CDR1 is SQVTM, CDR2 ANQGSEA. The CDR3 consists of 12 residues. This CDR3 is CSVGRDSYEQYF. The DNA of the CDR3 is TGCAGCGTTGGACGGGACAGCTACGAGCAGTACTTC.

This clone showed up just a few times. The chain has TRBV7-9 and TRBJ2-5; 7 nucleotides match TRBD1. In germline, CDR1 is SEHNR, CDR2 FQNEAQ (reference sequence). Losses at the gene ends were 1 base for V and 5 bases for J; bases not matched to a gene: 7. The CDR3 runs 15 residues. CDR3 sequence (DNA): TGTGCCAGCAGCTTAGTCGTCCAGGGGGAGGAGACCCAGTACTTC. This sequence encodes CASSLVVQGEETQYF.